This entry is about one T cell receptor beta chain. In this sample, this clonotype turned up many times. No antigen is known for it. Base qualities were left out, and no much larger clone turns up one base away. The listed sequencing device is Illumina NovaSeq 6000. TCR cDNA was made using 5'RACE template switching, a step that added a universal primer site and unique molecular identifiers. Priming for cDNA synthesis came from both the TCR alpha and TCR beta constant segments. Two PCR steps were used to amplify libraries, with sample barcodes and sequencing adapters being added in the second step. Sequencing of libraries was performed on Illumina HiSeq 2500 (2x100 bp) or NovaSeq (2x150 bp). The study's processing was this. Demultiplexing of reads and collapsing into UMI consensus sequences were performed with MIGEC, and V(D)J alignment was carried out with MiXCR. Vaccine-responding clonotypes were identified with edgeR using replicate PBMC samples, with FDR below 0.01 and a log2 fold change above 5 up to day 15 being required. Each bulk clonotype received a CD4 or CD8 identity based on whether the sequenced CD4 or CD8 repertoire contained that clonotype at higher abundance. The public reads were run again by TCRdb, first through fastp at Q25 and then through MiXCR, and only productive beta chains were kept. Rows merge per CDR3 protein into single entries with the most common DNA and genes. The V and J calls, along with clone size, are taken from TCRdb and not from the paper's own processing. The sample includes some 160,000 distinct CDR3 sequences, with about a tenth observed a single time. Of the sample, roughly 36% is held by the ten largest clones.

The label giving this sample's treatment or condition can be read as: live attenuated yellow fever vaccine strain. PBMCs were isolated from peripheral blood using a standard Ficoll-Paque protocol. Dynabeads CD4 and CD8 positive selection kits were used to isolate CD4 and CD8 T-cell fractions. TriZol was used to extract RNA from bulk PBMCs, from CD4 and CD8 fractions, and from dextramer-positive and dextramer-negative fractions. From the cysteine through the phenylalanine, the CDR3 covers 15 amino acids. The sequence is cut down to CDR3 DNA, 45 bases in frame from base 1. The germline ends are 16 bases apart after V is trimmed by 3 bases and J by 5 bases. CDR1 and CDR2 are drawn from the germline V gene: SQVTM, ANQGSEA. This record belongs to a study of T cells after yellow fever vaccination (dated by TCRdb to about 2019). Broadly, across the study: The SMART-Seq v4 Ultra Low Input RNA kit was used to prepare libraries from fractions with low cell numbers. To follow T-cell clones before and after primary and booster YFV17D yellow fever vaccination, bulk TCR alpha and beta repertoires were sequenced over time. Two healthy male donors, one aged 18 to 30 and one aged 30 to 40 years, were included in the cohort. Blood was collected at multiple timepoints before and after primary and secondary immunization, and bulk PBMC replicates and cell subsets were isolated.

Broader findings and caveats from the paper: FACS-sorted repertoires could contain abundant contaminating clonotypes from the bulk population, so computational filtering was required. A small fraction of clonotypes appeared in both the CD4 and CD8 compartments, likely as a result of convergent recombination. Most clones expanded after primary vaccination (96% of CD4 and roughly 90% of CD8) were re-detected after the booster, suggesting that broad memory maintenance occurred. Because the study included only a couple of donors, the extent to which the findings can be generalized is limited. The secondary T-cell response was weaker than the primary response but faster, peaking on day 5 instead of day 15.

The source was CD8+ T cells sorted from PBMCs, collected 45 days after the yellow fever booster vaccination. Recombination connected TRBV29-1 to TRBJ2-2, and TRBD2 may be the D gene, going by 7 matching bases. The clonotype comes from a man aged 18-30 years who received the YFV17D yellow fever vaccine. The CDR3 has the sequence CSVDLGGGWTGELFF. The nucleotide sequence reads as follows: TGCAGCGTTGACTTGGGAGGGGGTTGGACCGGGGAGCTGTTTTTT.